This paragraph reports one TCR beta chain. The data stem from a study of blood T cell repertoires in COVID-19. CDR1 is MNHNY, CDR2 SVGAGI, per germline (reference sequence). V trimming: 10 bases; J trimming: 3 bases; junction bases outside the gene matches: 5. The CDR3 length is 12 residues. The protocol was immunoSEQ multiplex PCR, while the TCRdb copy is restricted to in-frame clones and leaves out a portion. The table lists approximately 25,000 clones, approximately 85% of them singletons. The chain couples TRBV6-6 to TRBJ2-7, with 8 bases identical to TRBD1. The source of this sequence is a human donor in a cohort sampled during active COVID-19. The sequenced sample was peripheral blood. The CDR3 sequence is CATGGQGYEQYF. The CDR3 DNA is TGTGCCACCGGCGGACAGGGCTACGAGCAGTACTTC.